The 22 T cell receptor beta chains given below trace back to one sample, sequenced in a study of regulatory T cells in long-lasting Graves disease. Time point reported: newly diagnosed GD, antithyroid drugs for less than 3 months. From PBMCs, RNA was extracted and then used to make the TCR library. According to the study, TCR beta libraries were built with iRepertoire HTBI primers and CDR3-region Arm-PCR. TCRdb passed the multiplex PCR reads through MiXCR, listing each CDR3 protein once. The table has approximately 400,000 distinct CDR3 sequences, 10% to 15% seen once. The data were also submitted as part of a second study, on T cells in Graves' hyperthyroidism and ophthalmopathy.

Sequenced material: peripheral blood mononuclear cells (PBMCs), taken at new diagnosis, from a patient treated with antithyroid drugs. These receptors all stem from a young woman with Graves disease.

The table lists this clonotype with many counts. This chain joins TRBV4-1 and TRBJ1-2; D is undetermined. Germline assignment: CDR1 MGHRA and CDR2 YSYEKL. V was trimmed by 4 bases and J by 2 bases, leaving 11 bases between them. This CDR3 is built from 14 residues. CDR3 sequence (DNA): TGCGCCAGCAGCCCGTCGACGGTGAACTATGGCTACACCTTC. It translates to CASSPSTVNYGYTF.

In this sample, this clonotype turned up a few times. The chain is built from TRBV7-9 and TRBJ2-7; possibly TRBD2 for D (5 bases). Trimming took 0 bases from V and 12 from J, leaving 9 bases between them. CDR1 SEHNR and CDR2 FQNEAQ come from the germline V gene (reference sequence). The CDR3 loop spans 11 amino acids. Here the CDR3 DNA reads TGTGCCAGCAGCTTAGCGGACTCGCGGTACGTC. Translated: CASSLADSRYV.

The CDR3 loop reads CASSPDFGLMVFF. In nucleotides, the CDR3 is TGCGCCAGCAGCCCTGATTTCGGGTTGATGGTGTTTTTT. J is TRBJ1-4 and V is TRBV4-3; unclear D gene. The CDR3 contains 13 residues. Trimming removed 4 bases from V and 15 bases from J, with 18 bases in between. Germline CDR1 reads LGHNA; CDR2 reads YSLEER.

In its sample, this clonotype was seen a few times. The chain links TRBV24-1 to TRBJ2-3; D uncertain. This CDR3 spans 13 amino acids. Between the trimmed V and J ends, which lost 1 base and 3 bases, there was a span of 4 bases. Germline lookup yields CDR1 KGHDR and CDR2 SFDVKD. The CDR3 DNA reads as TGTGCCACCAGTGATTTCTTAACAGATACGCAGTATTTT. Translated, it gives CATSDFLTDTQYF.

In its sample, this clonotype was seen many times. This sequence joins TRBV28 and TRBJ2-1; D ambiguous. The CDR3 extends over 16 amino acids. Trimming removed 3 bases from V and 8 bases from J, with 20 bases in between. CDR1 and CDR2 (germline): MDHEN, SYDVKM. The CDR3 loop reads CASSFSFVSTLDEQFF. The CDR3 DNA sequence: TGTGCCAGCAGTTTTTCCTTTGTGTCAACGCTGGATGAGCAGTTCTTC.

This clonotype was found many times. The V and J genes are TRBV6-5 and TRBJ1-1; D gene ambiguous. V was clipped by 2 bases and J by 2 bases, with 6 bases between them. CDR1 and CDR2 (germline): MNHEY, SVGAGI. The CDR3 sequence is 13 residues long. This CDR3 is CASSYPQNTEAFF. The CDR3, as DNA: TGTGCCAGCAGTTACCCACAAAACACTGAAGCTTTCTTT.

Only a few counts were recorded for this clonotype. This may be a read error, as it is one base from a much larger clone. The chain has TRBV7-2 and TRBJ2-1, with 8 bases lining up with TRBD2. This CDR3 comprises 17 residues. The germline gives CDR1 SGHTA, CDR2 FQGNSA. The CDR3 loop reads CASSLGRLAGSYNEQLF. The CDR3 DNA is TGTGCCAGCAGCTTAGGTCGGCTAGCGGGCTCCTACAATGAGCAGCTCTTC.

This clonotype showed up many times. The chain has TRBV7-9 and TRBJ1-2; no reliable D call. Per germline, CDR1 SEHNR and CDR2 FQNEAQ (reference sequence). The V end lost 7 bases, the J end lost 0 bases, and 15 bases lay between the germline ends. There are 15 residues in the CDR3. CDR3 loop: CASNLPITANYGYTF. DNA of the CDR3: TGTGCCAGCAACTTGCCCATAACGGCTAACTATGGCTACACCTTC.

This clonotype has a count of ten or more. V is TRBV13 and J is TRBJ1-1; D gene uncertain. Deletions cut 5 bases from V and 5 bases from J, with 18 bases between. The CDR3 runs 15 residues. CDR1 is PRHDT, CDR2 FYEKMQ, per germline (reference sequence). CDR3 sequence: CASSLGPRLGTEAFF. The DNA of the CDR3 is TGTGCCAGCAGCCTGGGCCCCCGCCTCGGGACTGAAGCTTTCTTT.

This clonotype came up many times. This chain connects TRBV12-3 or TRBV12-4 to TRBJ1-2, with D tentatively TRBD1 (6 bases). This CDR3 contains 13 residues. Trimming left V 5 bases short and J 4 bases short, with 11 bases between. CDR3 nucleotide sequence: TGTGCCAGCAGTCTCCCCAGGGGCTATGGCTACACCTTC. Protein: CASSLPRGYGYTF.

In the case of this clonotype: A read error is possible here, since a much larger clone lies one base away. The chain links TRBV5-5 to TRBJ2-5; D is possibly TRBD1 (5 bases). Germline V gene lookup returns CDR1 SGHKS and CDR2 YYEKEE (reference sequence). This CDR3 contains 14 residues. This chain's CDR3 is CASSLEDNQETQDF. The CDR3 nucleotides read TGTGCCAGCAGCTTAGAGGACAACCAAGAGACCCAGGACTTC. Complete variable domain (other parts from reference TRBV5-5 and TRBJ2-5): DAGVTQSPTHLIKTRGQQVTLRCSPISGHKSVSWYQQVLGQGPQFIFQYYEKEERGRGNFPDRFSARQFPNYSSELNVNALLLGDSALYLCASSLEDNQETQDFGPGTRLLVL.

This clonotype has at least ten counts. The gene calls are TRBV6-2 or TRBV6-3 and TRBJ2-3, with TRBD2 matching over 11 bases. This CDR3 is built from 18 residues. With V trimmed by 5 bases and J by 1 base, 11 bases remained unmatched. Germline CDR1 reads MNHEY; CDR2 reads SVGEGT. CDR3 bases: TGTGCCAGCAGTGAATGGGCTAGCGGGGGGCGGCGCACAGATACGCAGTATTTT. Encoded protein: CASSEWASGGRRTDTQYF.

V is TRBV25-1 and J is TRBJ2-2; D is unclear. In germline, CDR1 is MGHDK, CDR2 SYGVNS. The ends were cut back, 8 bases at V and 7 bases at J, with 5 bases in the middle. The CDR3 loop spans 10 amino acids. The CDR3: CASERGELFF. The CDR3 region has the DNA TGTGCCAGCGAACGCGGGGAGCTGTTTTTT.

This rearrangement joins TRBV5-5 to TRBJ2-7; maybe TRBD2 (7 bases). The CDR3 has 15 residues. Trimming removed 0 bases from V and 2 bases from J, with 12 bases in between. Looked up from germline, CDR1 is SGHKS and CDR2 is YYEKEE (reference sequence). The DNA for the CDR3 is TGTGCCAGCAGCTTGGTCTTGCGGGGGCCCTACGAGCAGTACTTC. It is translated as CASSLVLRGPYEQYF.

This clonotype was counted ten times or more. This sequence joins TRBV27 and TRBJ2-5, with 7 bases lining up with TRBD1. The V gene end was trimmed by 5 bases and the J gene end by 3 bases; junction bases not matched to a gene: 15. The CDR3 sequence is 17 residues long. The V gene's germline CDR1 is MNHEY and CDR2 SMNVEV (reference sequence). This CDR3 reads CASSPGGLRDREETQYF. DNA for the CDR3: TGTGCCAGCAGTCCAGGTGGCCTCCGGGACAGAGAAGAGACCCAGTACTTC.

This clonotype was detected many times. The chain couples TRBV2 to TRBJ2-1; 9 positions match TRBD2. The CDR3 consists of 14 residues. V trimming: 4 bases; J trimming: 8 bases; junction bases outside the gene matches: 6. Germline V gene lookup returns CDR1 SNHLY and CDR2 FYNNEI. The CDR3 DNA sequence: TGTGCCAGCAGTGTGCTAGCGGGGACCGATGAGCAGTTCTTC. It yields the protein CASSVLAGTDEQFF.

This clonotype was observed a few times. This chain links TRBV6-1 with TRBJ1-5; 9 positions agree with TRBD1. Losses at the gene ends were 6 bases for V and 6 bases for J; bases not matched to a gene: 12. CDR1 and CDR2 from the germline V gene are MNHNS and SASEGT. The CDR3 is made up of 16 amino acids. CDR3 loop: CASRGSGQGLGQPQHF. The CDR3 coding sequence is TGTGCCAGCAGGGGATCGGGACAGGGCTTGGGTCAGCCCCAGCATTTT.

This clonotype was observed many times. The chain has TRBV5-1 and TRBJ2-6; possible D gene TRBD1, 5 bases. This CDR3 is 15 amino acids long. The V end was cut by 5 bases, the J end by 0 bases, with 9 bases between. CDR1 is SGHRS and CDR2 is YFSETQ in the germline V gene. The DNA of the CDR3 is TGCGCCAGCAGTCCTCAGGGCTCTGGGGCCAACGTCCTGACTTTC. This encodes CASSPQGSGANVLTF.

This clonotype was observed a handful of times. The chain couples TRBV29-1 to TRBJ2-1; D may be TRBD2 (5 bases). The CDR3 length is 13 residues. Germline-derived CDR1 and CDR2 are SQVTM and ANQGSEA. V lost 2 bases, J lost 8 bases, and 13 bases lay in between. CDR3 sequence (DNA): TGCAGCGTTGAACAGTACAGCGGACATGAGCAGTTCTTC. Its protein product is CSVEQYSGHEQFF.

The chain is built from TRBV20-1 and TRBJ2-1; TRBD2 might be the D (5 bases). Per germline, CDR1 DFQATT and CDR2 SNEGSKA (reference sequence). This CDR3 comprises 10 residues. V lost 2 bases and J 11 bases, leaving 7 bases between the germline ends. CDR3 DNA: TGCAGTGCTAGACTAGCTAAGCAGTTCTTC. Amino acids: CSARLAKQFF.

This clonotype has more than one count but fewer than ten. The chain uses TRBV2 and TRBJ2-5; 10 nucleotides align to TRBD1. This CDR3 region has 15 residues. The germline gives CDR1 SNHLY, CDR2 FYNNEI. V trimming: 1 base; J trimming: 5 bases; junction bases outside the gene matches: 4. The CDR3, as DNA: TGTGCCAGCAGTGAAGGACAGGGGGCCGGGGAGACCCAGTACTTC. Translated: CASSEGQGAGETQYF.

This clonotype has only a few counts. The J gene is TRBJ2-3, the V gene TRBV24-1, with 9 positions matching TRBD1. There are 15 residues in the CDR3. Germline trimming cut 10 bases from V and 0 bases from J; bases unmatched to any gene: 7. CDR1 and CDR2 (germline): KGHDR, SFDVKD. The CDR3 DNA is TGTGCCACAGGAGCCGGGACAGGGAGCACAGATACGCAGTATTTT. Its translation: CATGAGTGSTDTQYF.